This TCR beta chain was sequenced in a study of cytomegalovirus exposure and HLA in healthy donors. Study results and caveats: TCR beta V- and J-gene trimming was later associated with a missense DCLRE1C variant. On later analysis, the bulk of CMV-associated TCR beta chains appeared to be HLA-restricted. There were some public TCRs occurring in many donors, but most TCR sequences were rare.

There are 16 residues in the CDR3. V was trimmed by 9 bases and J by 10 bases, leaving 27 bases between them. Note on this clone: Its antigen is unidentified.

It was with 60 Vbeta and 13 Jbeta primers that the PCR ran. Produced via immunoSEQ multiplex PCR; TCRdb's table is partial and in-frame only. The table includes about 120,000 clones, over 70% detected once. This sequence joins TRBV23-1 and TRBJ1-4, with D possibly being TRBD1 (5 bases). TRBV23-1 is an open reading frame, and its role is uncertain. The specimen was PBMCs. The origin of this receptor is a woman between 50 and 59 years old in good health and CMV-seropositive. CDR3 in amino acids: CARPTPGGPAGRKLFF. CDR3 in DNA: TGCGCCAGACCTACACCGGGGGGTCCAGCGGGTCGAAAACTGTTTTTT.